Below are 19 T cell receptor beta chains sequenced from a single sample in a study of cytomegalovirus exposure and HLA in healthy donors. PCR used 60 Vbeta primers and 13 Jbeta primers. Sequenced by immunoSEQ multiplex PCR; TCRdb stores in-frame clones only, minus some. The table has 95,000 to 130,000 clones, about 86% seen once. Sequencing was performed on PBMCs. These TCRs come from a woman between 25 and 40 years old in good health and CMV-seronegative.

This chain connects TRBV2 to TRBJ2-7; 14 positions agree with TRBD2. The CDR3 sequence is 17 residues long. The J segment lost 5 bases and the V segment lost 5 bases, leaving 11 bases of the junction unmatched. Germline CDR1 and CDR2: SNHLY and FYNNEI. The CDR3 DNA sequence: TGTGCCAGCAGTTTACTAGAGGGACTAGCGGGAGACGACGAGCAGTACTTC. Residues: CASSLLEGLAGDDEQYF.

This clone was counted once. V usage is TRBV28 and J usage is TRBJ2-1; D perhaps matches TRBD2 (5 bases). Per germline, CDR1 MDHEN and CDR2 SYDVKM. The CDR3 is 12 residues long. Trimming took 6 bases from V and 6 from J, leaving 9 bases between them. The CDR3 spells CASSRLRNEQFF. DNA of the CDR3: TGTGCCAGCAGCCGACTACGCAATGAGCAGTTCTTC.

The chain carries TRBV7-2 and TRBJ2-3; tentatively, D is TRBD2 (7 bases). The CDR3 sequence is 17 residues long. The V and J ends lost 7 bases and 4 bases respectively, with 24 bases between them. Germline CDR1 and CDR2: SGHTA and FQGNSA. CDR3 DNA sequence: TGTGCCAGCAATCTTCCACCGGGGGCGGGGAGGGCAGATACGCAGTATTTT. This codes for CASNLPPGAGRADTQYF.

The chain combines TRBV18 with TRBJ1-2; D is uncertain. Germline lookup yields CDR1 KGHSH and CDR2 LQKENI. The CDR3 consists of 14 residues. Trimming took 0 bases from V and 3 from J, leaving 8 bases between them. Here the CDR3 reads CASSPPREDYGYTF. The CDR3 DNA sequence: TGTGCCAGCTCACCACCACGGGAGGACTATGGCTACACCTTC.

This CDR3 is CASSLLTGLTEAFF. CDR3 nucleotide sequence: TGTGCCAGCAGTTTATTGACCGGGTTAACTGAAGCTTTCTTT. The rearrangement links TRBV28 to TRBJ1-1, with D uncertain. The CDR3 has 14 amino acids. Germline-derived CDR1 and CDR2 are MDHEN and SYDVKM. The ends were cut back, 1 base at V and 5 bases at J, with 11 bases in the middle.

The chain joins TRBV9 to TRBJ2-7; 9 bases align to TRBD1. The CDR3 runs 14 residues. The germline V gene encodes CDR1 SGDLS and CDR2 YYNGEE. V shed 2 bases, J shed 3 bases, and the junction held 3 bases outside the gene matches. DNA for the CDR3: TGTGCCAGCAGCGTTTCGGGACAGGGCTACGAGCAGTACTTC. It specifies CASSVSGQGYEQYF.

In DNA form, the CDR3 reads TGTGCCAGCAGCGAGGGACTAGCGGGAGGACTTACCTACGAGCAGTACTTC. Amino acid sequence: CASSEGLAGGLTYEQYF. The rearrangement uses TRBV9 and TRBJ2-7; 15 nucleotides line up with TRBD2. Germline loops: CDR1 SGDLS, CDR2 YYNGEE. The CDR3 contains 17 residues. V lost 3 bases to trimming and J lost 2 bases; unmatched junction nucleotides: 6.

As to this clone: The same CDR3 is also encoded by other DNA sequences in this sample. This sequence joins TRBV9 and TRBJ2-1; 8 nucleotides agree with TRBD2. The V and J ends lost 3 bases and 0 bases, in that order; junction bases with no gene match: 5. The CDR3 sequence is 16 residues long. Germline V lookup: CDR1 SGDLS, CDR2 YYNGEE. The CDR3 DNA reads TGTGCCAGCAGCGGACGCGGGGGGAGCTCCTACAATGAGCAGTTCTTC. Translating gives CASSGRGGSSYNEQFF.

V usage is TRBV2 and J usage is TRBJ2-1; TRBD2 matches at 11 bases. V shed 3 bases, J shed 10 bases, and the junction held 8 bases outside the gene matches. The CDR3 has 15 residues. The germline CDR1 and CDR2 sequences are SNHLY and FYNNEI. As DNA, the CDR3 is TGTGCCAGCAGTGATACTAGCGGGGGCCGACTCGAGCAGTTCTTC. This sequence encodes CASSDTSGGRLEQFF. Full variable domain (outside the CDR3, taken from reference TRBV2 and TRBJ2-1): EPEVTQTPSHQVTQMGQEVILRCVPISNHLYFYWYRQILGQKVEFLVSFYNNEISEKSEIFDDQFSVERPDGSNFTLKIRSTKLEDSAMYFCASSDTSGGRLEQFFGPGTRLTVL.

V is TRBV15 and J is TRBJ2-7, with D unresolved. V dropped 4 bases and J dropped 7 bases, with 17 bases sitting between them. Germline loops: CDR1 LNHNV, CDR2 YYDKDF (reference sequence). This CDR3 has 14 amino acids. CDR3 loop: CATSTQANFREQYF. The CDR3 region has the DNA TGTGCCACCAGCACCCAGGCCAACTTTAGGGAGCAGTACTTC.

The chain has TRBV4-2 and TRBJ2-3; D perhaps matches TRBD1 (5 bases). CDR1 and CDR2 (germline): LGHNA, YNFKEQ. This CDR3 has 19 amino acids. V dropped 1 base and J dropped 2 bases, with 22 bases sitting between them. CDR3 in DNA: TGTGCCAGCAGCCAAGGATCTGGGGCTCAATTGGGGTCCACAGATACGCAGTATTTT. Its protein is CASSQGSGAQLGSTDTQYF.

This sequence joins TRBV19 and TRBJ2-7; D may be TRBD2 (6 bases). The CDR3 spans 13 residues. The germline V and J ends were trimmed by 0 bases and 7 bases, with 10 bases remaining between them. The germline V gene has CDR1 LNHDA and CDR2 SQIVND (reference sequence). Here the CDR3 DNA reads TGTGCCAGTAGTATAGAGGAGGGGCGAGAGCAGTACTTC. Translated: CASSIEEGREQYF.

With regard to this clone: At one end the junction does not follow the germline gene, possibly because of a read error. This chain connects TRBV7-7 to TRBJ2-7, with TRBD1 matching over 8 bases. Germline V gene lookup returns CDR1 SSHAT and CDR2 FNYEAQ (reference sequence). The CDR3 covers 15 residues. The CDR3 spells CASSVGTGPGSEQYF. The CDR3 DNA sequence: TGTGCTAGCAGCGTAGGGACAGGACCCGGGTCCGAGCAGTACTTC.

This chain joins TRBV27 and TRBJ2-3; 9 bases fit TRBD2. V shed 2 bases, J shed 6 bases, and the junction held 6 bases outside the gene matches. Germline CDR1 reads MNHEY; CDR2 reads SMNVEV (reference sequence). The CDR3 extends over 15 amino acids. The CDR3 sequence is CASSLEREVMDTQYF. The CDR3 region has the DNA TGTGCCAGCAGTTTAGAGCGGGAGGTCATGGATACGCAGTATTTT.

For this clone: A read error may produce the germline difference seen at one junction end. This chain connects TRBV7-9 to TRBJ1-2; no clear D. This CDR3 has 13 amino acids. Germline assignment: CDR1 SEHNR and CDR2 FQNEAQ (reference sequence). The CDR3 DNA is TGTTCCAGCAGCCTAAGTCCCAACTATGGCTACACCTTC. Residues: CSSSLSPNYGYTF. The full variable domain, its missing parts supplied by reference TRBV7-9 and TRBJ1-2, is DTGVSQNPRHKITKRGQNVTFRCDPISEHNRLYWYRQTLGQGPEFLTYFQNEAQLEKSRLLSDRFSAERPKGSFSTLEIQRTEQGDSAMYLCSSSLSPNYGYTFGSGTRLTVV.

This clone has a single count. The chain employs TRBV2 and TRBJ1-4, with 7 bases matching TRBD1. The V segment lost 1 base and the J segment 2 bases; nucleotides outside the gene matches: 1. Germline loops: CDR1 SNHLY, CDR2 FYNNEI. The CDR3 has 15 amino acids. CDR3 in amino acids: CASSEEGATNEKLFF. Written as DNA, the CDR3 is TGTGCCAGCAGTGAAGAGGGGGCGACTAATGAAAAACTGTTTTTT.

The chain is built from TRBV4-1 and TRBJ1-1; 9 bases agree with TRBD1. The CDR3 contains 14 residues. The V segment lost 2 bases and the J segment 5 bases; nucleotides outside the gene matches: 3. Germline V gives CDR1 MGHRA, CDR2 YSYEKL. The CDR3 sequence: CASSQWTGVTEAFF. CDR3 DNA: TGCGCCAGCAGCCAATGGACAGGGGTGACTGAAGCTTTCTTT.

The rearrangement uses TRBV7-2 and TRBJ2-1; 7 nucleotides line up with TRBD1. CDR1 is SGHTA, CDR2 FQGNSA, per germline. J lost 2 bases, V lost 2 bases, and 3 bases had no gene match. CDR3 size: 15 residues. The CDR3: CASSLSQGAYNEQFF. CDR3 DNA: TGTGCCAGCAGCTTAAGTCAGGGGGCCTACAATGAGCAGTTCTTC.

This clone was seen a single time. The chain has TRBV10-2 and TRBJ2-2; tentative D call: TRBD1 (6 bases). Germline values: CDR1 WSHSY, CDR2 SAAADI. The CDR3 has 12 residues. Trimming removed 8 bases from V and 7 bases from J, with 11 bases in between. The CDR3 is CASPGAGGELFF. The CDR3 DNA follows: TGCGCCAGCCCAGGGGCAGGCGGGGAGCTGTTTTTT.